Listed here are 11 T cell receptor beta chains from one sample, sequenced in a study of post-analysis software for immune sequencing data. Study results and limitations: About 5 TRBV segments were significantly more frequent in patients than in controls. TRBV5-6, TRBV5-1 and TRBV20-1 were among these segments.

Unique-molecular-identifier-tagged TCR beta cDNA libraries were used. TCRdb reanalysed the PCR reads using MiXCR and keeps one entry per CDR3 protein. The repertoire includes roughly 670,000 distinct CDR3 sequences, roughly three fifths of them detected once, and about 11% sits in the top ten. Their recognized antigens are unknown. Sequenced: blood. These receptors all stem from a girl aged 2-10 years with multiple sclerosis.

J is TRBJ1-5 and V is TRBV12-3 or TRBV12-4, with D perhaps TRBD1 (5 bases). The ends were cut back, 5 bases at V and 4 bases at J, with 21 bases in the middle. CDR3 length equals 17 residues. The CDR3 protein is CASSPQRYRGENQPQHF. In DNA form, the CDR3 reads TGTGCCAGCAGTCCCCAACGGTACCGGGGCGAGAATCAGCCCCAGCATTTT.

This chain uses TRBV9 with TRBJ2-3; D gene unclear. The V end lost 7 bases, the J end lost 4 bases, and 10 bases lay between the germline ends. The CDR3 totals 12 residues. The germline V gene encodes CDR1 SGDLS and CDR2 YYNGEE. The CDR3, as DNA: TGTGCCAGCGCCCCCGAGGCAGATACGCAGTATTTT. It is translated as CASAPEADTQYF.

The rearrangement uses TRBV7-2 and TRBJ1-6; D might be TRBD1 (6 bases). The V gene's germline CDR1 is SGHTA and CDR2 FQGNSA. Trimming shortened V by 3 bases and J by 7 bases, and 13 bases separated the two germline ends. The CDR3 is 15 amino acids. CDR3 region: CASSFAGDANSPLHF. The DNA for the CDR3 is TGTGCCAGCAGCTTTGCAGGGGATGCCAATTCACCCCTCCACTTT.

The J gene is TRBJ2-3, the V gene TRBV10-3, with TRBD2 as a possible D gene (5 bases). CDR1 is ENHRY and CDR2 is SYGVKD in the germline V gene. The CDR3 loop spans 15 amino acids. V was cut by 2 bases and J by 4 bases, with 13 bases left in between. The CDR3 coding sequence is TGTGCCATCAGTGAGGAGAGGGCAGGATCAGATACGCAGTATTTT. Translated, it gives CAISEERAGSDTQYF.

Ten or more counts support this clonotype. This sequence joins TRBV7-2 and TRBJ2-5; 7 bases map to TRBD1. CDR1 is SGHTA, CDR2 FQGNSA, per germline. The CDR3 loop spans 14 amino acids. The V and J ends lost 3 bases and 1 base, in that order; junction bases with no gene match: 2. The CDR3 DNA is TGTGCCAGCAGCTTGGGACAGAGCCAAGAGACCCAGTACTTC. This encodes CASSLGQSQETQYF.

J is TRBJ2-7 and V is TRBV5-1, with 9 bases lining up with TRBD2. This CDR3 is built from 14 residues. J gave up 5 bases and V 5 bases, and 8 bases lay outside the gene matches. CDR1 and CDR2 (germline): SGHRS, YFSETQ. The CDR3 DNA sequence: TGCGCCAGCAGTTCTATAGCGGGAGAGGACGAGCAGTACTTC. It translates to CASSSIAGEDEQYF.

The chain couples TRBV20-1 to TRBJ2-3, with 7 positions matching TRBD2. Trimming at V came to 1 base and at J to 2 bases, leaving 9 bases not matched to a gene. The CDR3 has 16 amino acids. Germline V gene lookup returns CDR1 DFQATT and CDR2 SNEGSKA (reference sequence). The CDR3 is CSARVIAGAPTDTQYF. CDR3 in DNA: TGCAGTGCTAGAGTCATTGCGGGAGCCCCCACAGATACGCAGTATTTT.

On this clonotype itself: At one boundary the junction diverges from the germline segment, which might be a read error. The DNA for the CDR3 is TGTGCCAGCAGCCCCCCCGGGTCCAAGACCTACACCGGGGAGCGGTTTTTT. Its translation is CASSPPGSKTYTGERFF. V is TRBV9 and J is TRBJ2-2; D possibly corresponds to TRBD2 (5 bases). The CDR3 has 17 residues. Germline V CDR1 and CDR2: SGDLS, YYNGEE.

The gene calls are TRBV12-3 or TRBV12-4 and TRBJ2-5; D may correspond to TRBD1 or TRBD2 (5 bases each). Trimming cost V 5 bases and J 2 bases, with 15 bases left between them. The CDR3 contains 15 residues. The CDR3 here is CASSLLGVPQETQYF. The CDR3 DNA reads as TGTGCCAGCAGTCTCTTGGGGGTCCCACAAGAGACCCAGTACTTC.

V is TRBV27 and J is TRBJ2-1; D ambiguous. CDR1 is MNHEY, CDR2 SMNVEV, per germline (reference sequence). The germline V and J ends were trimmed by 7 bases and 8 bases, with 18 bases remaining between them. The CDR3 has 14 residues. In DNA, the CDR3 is TGTGCCAGCAAAGGGTGGAAGGGATCATATGAGCAGTTCTTC. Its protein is CASKGWKGSYEQFF.

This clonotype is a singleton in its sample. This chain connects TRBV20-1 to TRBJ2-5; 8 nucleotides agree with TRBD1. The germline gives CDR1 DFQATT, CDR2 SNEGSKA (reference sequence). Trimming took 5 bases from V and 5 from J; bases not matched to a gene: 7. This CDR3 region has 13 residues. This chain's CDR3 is CSAGRDRWETQYF. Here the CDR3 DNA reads TGCAGTGCTGGGCGGGACAGGTGGGAGACCCAGTACTTC.